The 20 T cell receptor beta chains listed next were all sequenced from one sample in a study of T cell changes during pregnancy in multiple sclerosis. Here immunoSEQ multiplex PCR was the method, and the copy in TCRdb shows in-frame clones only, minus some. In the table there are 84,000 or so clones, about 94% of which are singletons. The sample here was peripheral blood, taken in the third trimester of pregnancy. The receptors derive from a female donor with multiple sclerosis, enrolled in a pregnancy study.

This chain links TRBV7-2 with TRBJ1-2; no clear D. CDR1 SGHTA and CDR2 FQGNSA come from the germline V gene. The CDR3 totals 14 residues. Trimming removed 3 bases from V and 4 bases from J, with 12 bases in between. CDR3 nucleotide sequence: TGTGCCAGCAGCTTCTACGCTCAGGTCTATGGCTACACCTTC. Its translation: CASSFYAQVYGYTF.

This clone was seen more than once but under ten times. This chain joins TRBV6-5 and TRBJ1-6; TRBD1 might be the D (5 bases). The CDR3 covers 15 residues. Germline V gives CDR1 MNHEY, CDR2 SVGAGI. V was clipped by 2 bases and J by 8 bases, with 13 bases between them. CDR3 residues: CASSYLLSGHSPLHF. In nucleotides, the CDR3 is TGTGCCAGCAGTTACCTTTTATCAGGGCATTCACCCCTCCACTTT.

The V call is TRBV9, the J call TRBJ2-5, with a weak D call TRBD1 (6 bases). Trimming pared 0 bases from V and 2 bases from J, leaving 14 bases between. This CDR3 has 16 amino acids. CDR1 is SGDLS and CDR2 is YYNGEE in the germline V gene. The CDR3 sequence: CASSVEGRDTQETQYF. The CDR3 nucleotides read TGTGCCAGCAGCGTAGAGGGTCGGGACACGCAAGAGACCCAGTACTTC.

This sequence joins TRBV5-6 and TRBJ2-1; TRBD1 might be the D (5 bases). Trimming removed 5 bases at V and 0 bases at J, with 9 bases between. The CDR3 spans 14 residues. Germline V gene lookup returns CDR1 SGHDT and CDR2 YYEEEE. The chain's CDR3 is CASRGASSYNEQFF. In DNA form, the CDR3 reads TGTGCCAGCAGAGGGGCGAGCTCCTACAATGAGCAGTTCTTC.

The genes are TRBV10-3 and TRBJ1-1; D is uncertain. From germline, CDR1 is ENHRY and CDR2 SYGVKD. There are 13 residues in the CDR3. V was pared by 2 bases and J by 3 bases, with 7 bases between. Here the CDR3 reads CAISEHGDTEAFF. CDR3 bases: TGTGCCATCAGTGAGCACGGGGACACTGAAGCTTTCTTT.

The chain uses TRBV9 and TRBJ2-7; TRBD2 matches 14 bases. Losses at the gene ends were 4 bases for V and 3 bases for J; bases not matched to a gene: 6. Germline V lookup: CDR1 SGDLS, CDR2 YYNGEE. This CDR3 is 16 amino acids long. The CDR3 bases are TGTGCCAGCAGCCCCCGGACTAGCGGGGGGAACTACGAGCAGTACTTC. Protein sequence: CASSPRTSGGNYEQYF.

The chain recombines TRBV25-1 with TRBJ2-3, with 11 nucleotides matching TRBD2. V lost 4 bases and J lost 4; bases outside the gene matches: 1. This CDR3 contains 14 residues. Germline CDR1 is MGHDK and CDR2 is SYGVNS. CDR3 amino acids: CASSVAGGADTQYF. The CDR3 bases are TGTGCCAGCAGTGTAGCGGGGGGGGCAGATACGCAGTATTTT.

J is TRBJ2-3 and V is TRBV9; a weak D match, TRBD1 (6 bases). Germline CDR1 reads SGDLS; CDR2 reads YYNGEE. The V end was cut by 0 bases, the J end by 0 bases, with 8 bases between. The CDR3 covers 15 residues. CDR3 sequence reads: CASSVAGQSTDTQYF. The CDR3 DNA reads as TGTGCCAGCAGCGTAGCGGGACAAAGCACAGATACGCAGTATTTT.

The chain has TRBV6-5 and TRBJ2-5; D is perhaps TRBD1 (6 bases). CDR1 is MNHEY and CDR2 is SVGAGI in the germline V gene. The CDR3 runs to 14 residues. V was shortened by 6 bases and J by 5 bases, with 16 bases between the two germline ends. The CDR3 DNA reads TGTGCCAGCAGCCCCGACAGGCCCACGGAGACCCAGTACTTC. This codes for CASSPDRPTETQYF.

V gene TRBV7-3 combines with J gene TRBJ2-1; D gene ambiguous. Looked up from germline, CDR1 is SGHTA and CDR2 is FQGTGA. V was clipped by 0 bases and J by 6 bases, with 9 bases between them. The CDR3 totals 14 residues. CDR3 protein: CASSLTAGGNEQFF. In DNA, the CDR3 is TGTGCCAGCAGCTTAACCGCCGGTGGCAATGAGCAGTTCTTC.

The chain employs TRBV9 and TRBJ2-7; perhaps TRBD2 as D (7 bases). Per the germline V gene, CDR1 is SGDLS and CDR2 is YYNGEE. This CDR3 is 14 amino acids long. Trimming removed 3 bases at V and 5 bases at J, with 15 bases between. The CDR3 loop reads CASSAPGGGNEQYF. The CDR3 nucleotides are TGTGCCAGCAGCGCCCCGGGGGGCGGAAACGAGCAGTACTTC.

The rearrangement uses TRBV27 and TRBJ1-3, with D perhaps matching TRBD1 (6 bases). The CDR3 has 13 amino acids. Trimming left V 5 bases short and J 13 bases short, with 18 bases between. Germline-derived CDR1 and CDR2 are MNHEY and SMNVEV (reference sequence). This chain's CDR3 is CASSTSGARVIYF. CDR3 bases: TGTGCCAGCAGTACCTCAGGGGCCCGGGTGATATATTTT.

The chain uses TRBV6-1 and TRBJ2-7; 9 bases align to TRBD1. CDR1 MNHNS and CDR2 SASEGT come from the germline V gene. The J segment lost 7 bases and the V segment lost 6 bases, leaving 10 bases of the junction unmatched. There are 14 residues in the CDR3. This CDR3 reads CASRPLTGGFEQYF. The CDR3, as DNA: TGTGCCAGCAGGCCCCTTACAGGGGGCTTTGAGCAGTACTTC.

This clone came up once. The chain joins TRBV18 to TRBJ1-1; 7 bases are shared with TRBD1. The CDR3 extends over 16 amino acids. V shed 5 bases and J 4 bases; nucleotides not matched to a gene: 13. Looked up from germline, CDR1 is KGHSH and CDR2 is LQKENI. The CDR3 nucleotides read TGTGCCAGCTCATCCCCTACGGGACAGACGGCCACTGAAGCTTTCTTT. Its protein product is CASSSPTGQTATEAFF.

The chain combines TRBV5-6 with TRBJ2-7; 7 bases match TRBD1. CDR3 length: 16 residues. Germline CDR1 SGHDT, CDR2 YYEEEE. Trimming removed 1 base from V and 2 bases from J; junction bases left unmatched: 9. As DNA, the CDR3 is TGTGCCAGCAGCTTGTTTTCAGGGGGTTTAACCTACGAGCAGTACTTC. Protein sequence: CASSLFSGGLTYEQYF.

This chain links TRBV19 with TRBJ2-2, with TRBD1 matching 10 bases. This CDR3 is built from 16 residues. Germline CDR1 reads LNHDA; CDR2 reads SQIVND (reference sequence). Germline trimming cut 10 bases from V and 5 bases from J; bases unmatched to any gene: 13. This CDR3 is CATTKEDRGSTGELFF. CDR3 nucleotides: TGTGCCACGACCAAGGAGGACAGGGGGAGTACCGGGGAGCTGTTTTTT.

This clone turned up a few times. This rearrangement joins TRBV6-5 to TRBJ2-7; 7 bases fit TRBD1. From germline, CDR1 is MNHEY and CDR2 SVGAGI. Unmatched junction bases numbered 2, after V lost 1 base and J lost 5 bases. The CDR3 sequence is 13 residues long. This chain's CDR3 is CASSYLTGNEQYF. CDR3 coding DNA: TGTGCCAGCAGTTACTTGACAGGGAACGAGCAGTACTTC.

CDR3 residues: CASSIEGDSYEQYF. CDR3 nucleotides: TGTGCCAGTAGTATAGAAGGAGACTCCTACGAGCAGTACTTC. The rearrangement uses TRBV19 and TRBJ2-7; D uncertain. Germline V CDR1 and CDR2: LNHDA, SQIVND (reference sequence). Trimming took 0 bases from V and 0 from J, leaving 6 bases between them. CDR3 length equals 14 residues.

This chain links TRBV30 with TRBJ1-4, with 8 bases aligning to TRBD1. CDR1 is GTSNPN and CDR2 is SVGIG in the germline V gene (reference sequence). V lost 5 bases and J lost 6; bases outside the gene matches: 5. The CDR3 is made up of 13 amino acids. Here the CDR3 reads CAWGQGVDEKLFF. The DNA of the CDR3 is TGTGCCTGGGGACAGGGCGTTGATGAAAAACTGTTTTTT.

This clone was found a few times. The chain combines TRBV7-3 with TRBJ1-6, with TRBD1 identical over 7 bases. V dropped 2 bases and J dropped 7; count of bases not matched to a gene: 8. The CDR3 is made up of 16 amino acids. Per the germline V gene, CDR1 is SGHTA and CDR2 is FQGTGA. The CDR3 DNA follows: TGTGCCAGCAGCTTACTCCCGGGACAGCGCAATTCACCCCTCCACTTT. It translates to CASSLLPGQRNSPLHF.